This note documents a single T cell receptor beta chain sequence. The target of this receptor is not known. No base quality information exists; no much larger clone differs at one position. The cohort comprised several hundred healthy bone marrow donors. At the time of sampling, every cohort member was nominally healthy, though immune exposures that went unrecorded were likely present. The donor tested CMV seronegative, placing the donor among the 350 to 400 seronegative members of the cohort. A peripheral blood sample was provided by each donor, and peripheral blood mononuclear cells were used for TCR beta sequencing. Genomic DNA extraction from the blood cell samples was performed with the Qiagen DNeasy Blood Extraction Kit. Libraries came from the immunoSEQ multiplex PCR assay. A mixture of 60 forward primers for TCR Vbeta segments and 13 reverse primers for TCR Jbeta segments was used in the multiplex PCR. A multiplex PCR assay on genomic DNA amplified the CDR3 region of rearranged TCR beta genes. The Illumina HiSeq System was used to sequence the amplified TCR beta libraries as 87-base-pair reads. For the original study's pipeline: A later analysis counted some 80 million unique TCR beta chains across the 550 to 750 repertoires, and some 11 million of these chains were shared by at least two donors. Raw reads were error-corrected and collapsed into unique sequences by a nearest-neighbor algorithm in which closely related sequences were merged to remove PCR and sequencing errors. To assign V, D and J gene segments, CDR3 sequences were aligned to IMGT reference sequences. For a sequence to be retained, a match of at least six nucleotides to both a V gene segment and a J gene segment was required. A rearrangement was called productive if the CDR3 had no stop codons and remained in frame with V and J, and every other rearrangement was called non-productive. CDR3 was defined by IMGT convention, running from the second conserved V-encoded cysteine to the conserved J-encoded phenylalanine. Sequences without an unambiguous match to a single V gene segment were excluded from the earlier analysis of about 600 of the donors. An earlier analysis of some 500 of the donors classified V segments as functional when productive rearrangements were above 56.7% and as segregating when the standard deviation between donors was above 5%. To diagnose cytomegalovirus status from the catalog of TCR beta chain sequences, a statistical classification framework was built. V and J gene assignment, in a later analysis, came from comparing TCR nucleotide sequences with IMGT/GENE-DB human TR gene sequences. A later analysis assigned CDR3 sequences and most-parsimonious VDJ recombination scenarios with the TCRdist pipeline. In a later analysis, each TCR beta chain was defined by its CDR3 amino acid sequence together with its V-gene family, and reads without a unique V-gene family were excluded. In a later analysis, nearly 600 highly shared, low-generation-probability nucleotide sequences were removed to address suspected cross-contamination and a sequencing artifact. In a later analysis, a clonal expansion index for each public chain was calculated from normalized within-repertoire ranks of inferred template counts. In a later analysis, generation probabilities were computed with a VDJ recombination model fitted to out-of-frame rearrangements, and the resulting probabilities were checked against IGoR. Hypergeometric tests were used in a later analysis to score TCR-TCR, TCR-HLA and TCR-CMV co-occurrence, with a repertoire-size bias correction applied to the TCR pairs. To estimate false discovery rates, a later analysis permuted the HLA or CMV assignments 20 times. In a later analysis, co-occurring TCRs were grouped using DBSCAN, with TCRdist sequence similarity added in when clustering inside HLA-allele-positive subsets. For co-occurrence clustering, repertoires with fewer than 30,000 or more than 120,000 public chains were excluded, along with a handful of repertoires with anomalous nucleotide sharing. This is the immuneACCESS table as TCRdb keeps it, with only in-frame sequences that have V and J called. A part of the clones is gone; compared with another copy, unresolved V genes explain less than half, and the rest is unexplained. From that table come the V and J calls and clone size; the DNA was used to work out D and trimming. The sample table holds about 160,000 clones, of which roughly 75% were seen once. Clones ranked in the top ten supply around 2.6% of the sample.

Deletion took 0 bases off V and 1 base off J, with a span of 6 bases between the germline ends. From a lookup of the germline V gene (reference sequence), CDR1 and CDR2 are LNHDA and SQIVND. From its cysteine to its phenylalanine, the CDR3 spans 14 amino acids. Here the CDR3 DNA is all that survives: 42 bases in frame from base 1. This sample is part of a study of cytomegalovirus exposure and HLA in healthy donors (dated by TCRdb to between 2016 and 2019). A note on the overall study: According to an earlier analysis of around 600 of the donors, about 170 million T cells yielded 120 million or so unique TCR beta sequences and about 280 Gb of sequence data. An early release that covered some 630 HLA-typed donors contained 250 to 350 gigabases of sequencing data and around 80 million unique TCR sequences. The genetic ancestry cluster associated with self-reported Caucasian donors included 81% of the roughly 380 genotyped donors. The study aimed to test whether signatures of past pathogen exposure could be identified by cataloging public T cell receptors. The study profiled the T cell repertoires of hundreds of subjects by immunosequencing and related them to cytomegalovirus serostatus. Along with the roughly 670-subject first cohort, a separate validation cohort of over a hundred different subjects was used. The study combined high-throughput TCR immunosequencing, statistical association of individual TCRs with disease status, and machine learning to predict cytomegalovirus infection status. In a later analysis, previously published TCR beta repertoires from 550 to 700 donors were re-analyzed and high-resolution HLA genotyping was added so that TCR occurrence patterns could be studied. Rather than using new phenotypic data, the later analysis identified candidate immune exposures from TCR beta sequences and from how often those sequences occurred across donors. An earlier analysis of roughly 580 of the donors used high-throughput TCR beta sequencing to judge whether each TCR beta V gene segment behaved as functional or pseudogenic. Donor age, sex, ethnicity and CMV serostatus were compiled alongside the repertoire data. Genome-wide SNP genotypes for about 55% of the roughly 670 donors were used in a later genetic analysis, which treated that subset as a discovery cohort. Every repertoire in the discovery cohort had been generated on one and the same sequencing platform. HLA typing covered class I and class II loci at four-digit resolution. Typing coverage differed by locus: A, B, C, DRB1 and DQB1 were typed in about 620-640 donors, DQA1 in approximately 520, DPA1 in over 600, and DPB1 in 472. Roughly five DR-DQ haplotypes were handled as single units for association and clustering, since linkage in the cohort was strong. Across some 400 genotyped donors of the cohort, an average of about 220,000 unique TCR beta nucleotide sequences per donor were sequenced, and 15% to 20% of those sequences were non-productive. The study at large found these results: According to a later analysis, TCR association rates differed among HLA loci, with DRB1 alleles showing the most associated TCRs and HLA-C alleles showing the fewest. CMV serostatus was the only immune exposure information available for the cohort. In a later analysis, several top co-occurrence clusters were reported to appear linked to parvovirus B19, influenza, CMV and Epstein-Barr virus. In an earlier analysis of about 550 of the donors, most TCR beta V segments were observed in productive rearrangements about 87% or about 30% of the time, broadly matching IMGT annotations. According to a later genetic analysis, donors in an Asian-associated ancestry cluster had fewer N-insertions in productive TCRs than the roughly 700-donor mean. A group of highly shared sequence variants was considered likely to be a technical artifact of the sequencing pipeline. Most TCR sequences were observed very rarely across donors, whereas some public TCRs were present in many individuals. In vitro tests confirmed that three of the cytomegalovirus-associated TCR beta chains recognize cytomegalovirus antigens. HLA typing was unavailable for some donors at each locus, so association tests used only the typed subset. In a later analysis, HLA-associated TCR beta chains were found to be more clonally expanded and to have lower generation probabilities than equally common non-associated chains. In a later analysis, most CMV-associated TCR beta chains were found to appear HLA-restricted, with HLA associations seemingly driven largely by CMV exposure. This cohort had only TCR beta chains sequenced, and the lack of alpha or paired-chain data limited which features could be detected. The presence/absence analyses assumed that sequencing depth was roughly uniform across donors, and that assumption may not be true. The 87-base-pair reads could not distinguish some IMGT-functional V segments, including TRBV6-2 and TRBV6-3, so those segments were excluded. A further reported finding was that TCR beta sequences accurately predicted the HLA-A and HLA-B alleles for most subjects in the first cohort. It was suggested by the authors that the approach could potentially be generalized to other disease states and immunological phenotypes. Linkage disequilibrium might explain the correlated functional status among segregating V segments, but an unknown experimental factor could not be ruled out. A later genetic analysis associated a missense DCLRE1C variant with V-gene and J-gene trimming of TCR beta chains, and an independent cohort replicated the association. When HLA alleles, especially DR and DQ, strongly co-occurred, attributing TCR associations to individual alleles was difficult. Cytomegalovirus status was reported to be diagnosed by the classifier with high specificity and sensitivity in both the original and validation cohorts. Specific HLA alleles were associated with roughly 16,000 TCR beta sequences at a false discovery rate of 0.05 in a later analysis. The earlier analysis of 450 to 700 of the donors excluded fewer than 20 rarely observed V segments, including chromosome 9 orphons, because counts were too low. A total of around 150 TCR beta chains were listed by the study as associated with cytomegalovirus.

Material for sequencing was PBMCs. The V gene is TRBV19 and the J gene is TRBJ1-1; TRBD1 could be the D gene, as 5 bases match. This TCR derives from a female donor in good health and CMV-seronegative. The CDR3 here reads CASSIDGANTEAFF. The DNA sequence is as follows: TGTGCCAGTAGTATAGATGGGGCGAACACTGAAGCTTTCTTT.